Following are 11 T cell receptor beta chains from one sample sequenced in a study of shared clonotypes between healthy human individuals (dated by TCRdb to 2019 to 2021). Library construction relied on the immunoSEQ multiplex PCR assay. TCRdb carries this immuneACCESS record with in-frame sequences only. Its versions omit some clonotypes, under half of them owing to an unresolved V gene in the studies checked, with the rest unexplained. The sample table contains around 530,000 clones; only one count was recorded for 70% to 80% of them. About 12% of the sample goes to the ten largest clones. The sequencing input was PBMCs. The receptor set was obtained from a middle-aged woman in good health. Some clones in this sample may be carry-over from other donors' samples.

The V call is TRBV4-1, the J call TRBJ2-1; weak D call: TRBD2 (5 bases). Deletions cut 1 base from V and 4 bases from J, with 14 bases between. Germline lookup yields CDR1 MGHRA and CDR2 YSYEKL. The CDR3 extends over 16 amino acids. The CDR3 nucleotides are TGCGCCAGCAGCCAAGCTCCGGGGTACAAATACAATGAGCAGTTCTTC. Protein product: CASSQAPGYKYNEQFF.

The V and J genes are TRBV5-1 and TRBJ2-3; the match to TRBD2 covers 7 bases. The CDR3 runs to 15 residues. The germline V gene encodes CDR1 SGHRS and CDR2 YFSETQ. V lost 2 bases to trimming and J lost 5 bases; unmatched junction nucleotides: 8. The CDR3 bases are TGCGCCAGCAGCTTTCTAACGGGAGGAGGAGATACGCAGTATTTT. As protein: CASSFLTGGGDTQYF.

The rearrangement links TRBV10-3 to TRBJ2-5, with no clear D. V lost 8 bases and J 4 bases, leaving 17 bases between the germline ends. Germline V gene sequence: CDR1 ENHRY, CDR2 SYGVKD. The CDR3 is 14 amino acids. The CDR3 protein is CAISSADPTETQYF. In DNA, the CDR3 is TGTGCCATCTCTAGTGCCGACCCCACAGAGACCCAGTACTTC.

This chain uses TRBV13 with TRBJ2-7; D uncertain. The germline V gene has CDR1 PRHDT and CDR2 FYEKMQ (reference sequence). V was pared by 5 bases and J by 7 bases, with 15 bases between. This CDR3 comprises 13 residues. The CDR3 coding sequence is TGTGCCAGCAGCAAACCCCCCTCGAATGAGCAGTACTTC. Translating gives CASSKPPSNEQYF.

The chain joins TRBV20-1 to TRBJ2-1; the D is unclear. This CDR3 region has 11 residues. The V and J ends lost 5 bases and 10 bases respectively, with 12 bases between them. CDR1 and CDR2 (germline): DFQATT, SNEGSKA (reference sequence). CDR3 region: CSAGRFGEQFF. The CDR3 DNA reads as TGCAGTGCTGGCCGGTTTGGGGAGCAGTTCTTC.

A remark on this clone: The conserved final phenylalanine or tryptophan is absent from the CDR3, which likely points to a read error. The chain recombines TRBV11-3 with TRBJ1-1; 9 nucleotides agree with TRBD1. V gave up 1 base and J gave up 0 bases; unmatched junction bases: 9. Looked up from germline, CDR1 is SGHNT and CDR2 is YENEEA. This CDR3 has 18 amino acids. The CDR3 DNA reads TGTGCCAGCAGCTTAGGCCCCTCGACAGGGGGGATGAACACTGAAGCTTTCCTT. The encoded protein is CASSLGPSTGGMNTEAFL.

The V call is TRBV5-6, the J call TRBJ2-5; TRBD1 matches 7 bases. The CDR3 runs 14 residues. Germline CDR1 SGHDT, CDR2 YYEEEE. Trimming removed 3 bases from V and 3 bases from J; junction bases left unmatched: 5. The CDR3 coding sequence is TGTGCCAGCAGCTCCGGGACAGTCGAAGAGACCCAGTACTTC. This encodes CASSSGTVEETQYF. The full variable domain, rest sourced from reference TRBV5-6 and TRBJ2-5, is DAGVTQSPTHLIKTRGQQVTLRCSPKSGHDTVSWYQQALGQGPQFIFQYYEEEERQRGNFPDRFSGHQFPNYSSELNVNALLLGDSALYLCASSSGTVEETQYFGPGTRLLVL.

The chain is built from TRBV19 and TRBJ2-7; 8 bases are shared with TRBD2. Germline trimming cut 4 bases from V and 5 bases from J; bases unmatched to any gene: 10. This CDR3 has 15 residues. The V gene's germline CDR1 is LNHDA and CDR2 SQIVND (reference sequence). The CDR3 sequence: CASSSISGSLHEQYF. The CDR3 DNA sequence: TGTGCCAGTAGTAGTATCAGCGGGAGTCTCCACGAGCAGTACTTC.

This chain's CDR3 is CASSSPRGPYEQYF. The CDR3 DNA sequence: TGTGCCAGCAGCTCCCCCAGAGGGCCCTACGAGCAGTACTTC. The chain joins TRBV7-9 to TRBJ2-7, with D tentatively TRBD2 (5 bases). The CDR3 length is 14 residues. The V gene lost 4 bases and the J gene lost 2 bases, with 12 bases spanning the gap. The germline gives CDR1 SEHNR, CDR2 FQNEAQ (reference sequence). Variable domain in full (rest from reference TRBV7-9 and TRBJ2-7): DTGVSQNPRHKITKRGQNVTFRCDPISEHNRLYWYRQTLGQGPEFLTYFQNEAQLEKSRLLSDRFSAERPKGSFSTLEIQRTEQGDSAMYLCASSSPRGPYEQYFGPGTRLTVT.

The chain employs TRBV5-1 and TRBJ2-1; unclear D gene. Between the trimmed V and J ends, which lost 0 bases and 6 bases, there was a span of 7 bases. The CDR3 runs to 13 residues. CDR1 and CDR2 (germline): SGHRS, YFSETQ. The CDR3 loop is CASSLAGVNEQFF. DNA for the CDR3: TGCGCCAGCAGCTTGGCCGGTGTCAATGAGCAGTTCTTC. Looking up the rest from reference TRBV5-1 and TRBJ2-1 gives the full variable domain: KAGVTQTPRYLIKTRGQQVTLSCSPISGHRSVSWYQQTPGQGLQFLFEYFSETQRNKGNFPGRFSGRQFSNSRSEMNVSTLELGDSALYLCASSLAGVNEQFFGPGTRLTVL.

This clone was detected many times. CDR3 loop: CASRVRLTEAFF. DNA of the CDR3: TGTGCCAGCCGGGTCCGACTCACTGAAGCTTTCTTT. The J gene is TRBJ1-1, the V gene TRBV2; no clear D gene. Germline loops: CDR1 SNHLY, CDR2 FYNNEI. The CDR3 loop spans 12 amino acids. V was cut by 8 bases and J by 4 bases, with 11 bases left in between.